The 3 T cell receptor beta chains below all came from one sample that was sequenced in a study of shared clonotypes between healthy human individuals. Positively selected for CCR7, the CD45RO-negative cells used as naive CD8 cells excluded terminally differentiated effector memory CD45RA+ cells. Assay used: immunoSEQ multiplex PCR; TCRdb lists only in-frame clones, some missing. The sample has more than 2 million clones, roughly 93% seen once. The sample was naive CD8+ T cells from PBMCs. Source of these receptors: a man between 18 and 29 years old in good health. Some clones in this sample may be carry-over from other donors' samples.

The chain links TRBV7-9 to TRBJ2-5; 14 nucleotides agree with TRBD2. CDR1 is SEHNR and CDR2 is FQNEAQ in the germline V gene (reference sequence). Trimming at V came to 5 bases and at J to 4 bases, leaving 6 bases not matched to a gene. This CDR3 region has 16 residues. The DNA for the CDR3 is TGTGCCAGCAGCACTAGGACTAGCGGGAGGTTAGAGACCCAGTACTTC. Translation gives CASSTRTSGRLETQYF. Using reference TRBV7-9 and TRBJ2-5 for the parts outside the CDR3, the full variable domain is DTGVSQNPRHKITKRGQNVTFRCDPISEHNRLYWYRQTLGQGPEFLTYFQNEAQLEKSRLLSDRFSAERPKGSFSTLEIQRTEQGDSAMYLCASSTRTSGRLETQYFGPGTRLLVL.

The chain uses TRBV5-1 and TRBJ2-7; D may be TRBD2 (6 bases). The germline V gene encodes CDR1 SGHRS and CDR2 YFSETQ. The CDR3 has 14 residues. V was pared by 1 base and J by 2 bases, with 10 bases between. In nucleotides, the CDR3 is TGCGCCAGCAGCTTGTTCACGGGGGCCTACGAGCAGTACTTC. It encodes CASSLFTGAYEQYF.

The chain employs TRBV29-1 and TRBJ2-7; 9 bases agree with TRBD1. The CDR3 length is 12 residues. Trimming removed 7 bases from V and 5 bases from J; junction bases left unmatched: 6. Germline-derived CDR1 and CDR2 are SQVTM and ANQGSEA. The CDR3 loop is CSARDRVHEQYF. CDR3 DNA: TGCAGCGCGCGGGACAGGGTTCACGAGCAGTACTTC.